In its sample, the clone carrying this T cell receptor (beta chain) was seen a few times. Its matching antigen is unknown. Produced via immunoSEQ multiplex PCR; TCRdb's table is partial and in-frame only. The data show 3,800 or so clones, with about 29% seen just once and 8% to 10% held by the top ten. V lost 5 bases and J lost 0, with 8 bases in between. Germline V gene data show CDR1 as GTSNPN and CDR2 as SVGIG (reference sequence). The CDR3 has 13 amino acids. The data belong to a study of T cells in localized non-small cell lung cancer. General study points: Elevated circulating T cell density in blood was associated with longer overall survival. Median roughly 57 top-100 tumor clones were shared with paired adjacent lung. Heterogeneity is still possible, as just one tumor region was sequenced. Adjacent uninvolved lung tissue had the highest T cell clonality, exceeding tumor.

The J gene is TRBJ1-5, the V gene TRBV30; D is ambiguous. The receptor was isolated from a man between 40 and 70 years old with stage I lung adenocarcinoma. The sequenced sample was lung tumor tissue, obtained before any cancer treatment. The CDR3 sequence: CAWAEFSNQPQHF. The CDR3 bases are TGTGCCTGGGCGGAGTTTAGCAATCAGCCCCAGCATTTT.